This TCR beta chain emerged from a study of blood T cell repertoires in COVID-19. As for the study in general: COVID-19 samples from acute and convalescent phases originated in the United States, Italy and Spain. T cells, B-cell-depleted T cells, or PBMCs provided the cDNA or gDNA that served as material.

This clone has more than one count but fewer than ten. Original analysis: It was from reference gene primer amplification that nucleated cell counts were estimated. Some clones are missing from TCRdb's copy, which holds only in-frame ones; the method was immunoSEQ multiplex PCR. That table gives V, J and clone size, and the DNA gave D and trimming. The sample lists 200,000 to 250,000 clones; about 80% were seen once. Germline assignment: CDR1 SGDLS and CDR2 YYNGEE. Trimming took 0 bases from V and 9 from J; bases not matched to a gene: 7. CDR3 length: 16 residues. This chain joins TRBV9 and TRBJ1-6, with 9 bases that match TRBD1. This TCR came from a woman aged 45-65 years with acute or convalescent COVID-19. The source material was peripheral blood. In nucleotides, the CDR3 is TGTGCCAGCAGCGTAGCCCCGGACAGGGGTGGTTCACCCCTCCACTTT. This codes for CASSVAPDRGGSPLHF.